A single sample gave rise to the 15 T cell receptor beta chains below, sequenced in a study of human T cells and chemical hapten exposure. Regarding time point: patch test 1, 2 weeks after DPC sensitization. Treatment described: therapeutic diphenylcyclopropenone sensitization with weekly scalp DPC. TCRdb re-derived calls from the RACE reads in MiXCR, one entry per CDR3 protein. The sample holds approximately 340,000 distinct CDR3 sequences, around 7% seen once. The sequences come from whole blood, collected in connection with sensitization to the hapten diphenylcyclopropenone (DPC). All receptors come from a woman aged 18-30 years with alopecia areata. Some clones in this sample may be carry-over from other donors' samples.

The table lists this clonotype with a few counts. The chain combines TRBV11-2 with TRBJ2-5; D is ambiguous. The germline CDR1 and CDR2 sequences are SGHAT and FQNNGV. This CDR3 is 12 amino acids long. V was shortened by 3 bases and J by 5 bases, with 7 bases between the two germline ends. This CDR3 is CASSLNLETQYF. CDR3 DNA: TGTGCCAGCAGCTTGAATTTGGAGACCCAGTACTTC. The variable domain in full, completed from reference TRBV11-2 and TRBJ2-5, reads EAGVAQSPRYKIIEKRQSVAFWCNPISGHATLYWYQQILGQGPKLLIQFQNNGVVDDSQLPKDRFSAERLKGVDSTLKIQPAKLEDSAVYLCASSLNLETQYFGPGTRLLVL.

This clonotype turned up a few times. The V and J genes are TRBV20-1 and TRBJ1-1; D uncertain. Germline V CDR1 and CDR2: DFQATT, SNEGSKA (reference sequence). The V gene lost 3 bases and the J gene lost 1 base, with 9 bases spanning the gap. This CDR3 is 13 amino acids long. CDR3 sequence: CSARDFQNTEAFF. CDR3 in DNA: TGCAGTGCTAGGGACTTCCAGAACACTGAAGCTTTCTTT.

This clonotype was counted at least ten times. The chain employs TRBV7-9 and TRBJ2-1; 9 nucleotides line up with TRBD2. This CDR3 is 19 amino acids long. Germline-derived CDR1 and CDR2 are SEHNR and FQNEAQ (reference sequence). J lost 0 bases, V lost 7 bases, and 16 bases had no gene match. CDR3 in DNA: TGTGCCAGCAACCCGCTCCTTAGCGGGGGCGACGTCTCCTACAATGAGCAGTTCTTC. Translated: CASNPLLSGGDVSYNEQFF.

This clonotype was detected a few times. The chain carries TRBV2 and TRBJ1-1, with TRBD1 matching over 9 bases. This CDR3 has 14 amino acids. Germline CDR1 is SNHLY and CDR2 is FYNNEI. V lost 6 bases to trimming and J lost 4 bases; unmatched junction nucleotides: 6. This chain's CDR3 is CASSNTGGSTEAFF. The CDR3 DNA sequence: TGTGCCAGCAGCAACACAGGGGGCAGCACTGAAGCTTTCTTT. Full variable domain (outside the CDR3, taken from reference TRBV2 and TRBJ1-1): EPEVTQTPSHQVTQMGQEVILRCVPISNHLYFYWYRQILGQKVEFLVSFYNNEISEKSEIFDDQFSVERPDGSNFTLKIRSTKLEDSAMYFCASSNTGGSTEAFFGQGTRLTVV.

V usage is TRBV7-6 and J usage is TRBJ2-6, with D possibly being TRBD1 or TRBD2 (5 bases each). V lost 7 bases, J lost 0 bases, and 10 bases lay in between. The germline gives CDR1 SGHVS, CDR2 FNYEAQ. CDR3 size: 15 residues. The chain's CDR3 is CASNPGPSGANVLTF. Here the CDR3 DNA reads TGTGCCAGCAACCCGGGGCCCTCTGGGGCCAACGTCCTGACTTTC.

The table lists this clonotype with a few counts. The chain recombines TRBV12-3 or TRBV12-4 with TRBJ1-1, with TRBD1 matching over 9 bases. The CDR3 contains 12 residues. The V segment lost 5 bases and the J segment 11 bases; nucleotides outside the gene matches: 6. CDR3 in amino acids: CASSVGQGTAFF. In nucleotides, the CDR3 is TGTGCCAGCAGTGTCGGACAGGGGACCGCTTTCTTT.

This clonotype showed up many times. V is TRBV3-1 and J is TRBJ2-1; D is uncertain. Trimming removed 1 base at V and 4 bases at J, with 5 bases between. Germline V gene sequence: CDR1 LGHDT, CDR2 YNNKEL (reference sequence). CDR3 size: 13 residues. The CDR3 sequence is CASSQGSYNEQFF. DNA of the CDR3: TGTGCCAGCAGCCAAGGCTCGTACAATGAGCAGTTCTTC.

Only a few counts were recorded for this clonotype. J is TRBJ1-5 and V is TRBV28; TRBD1 matches 7 bases. The CDR3 runs 12 residues. With V trimmed by 8 bases and J by 4 bases, 2 bases remained unmatched. Germline V gives CDR1 MDHEN, CDR2 SYDVKM. CDR3 bases: TGTGCCAGCGGGACAGTGAATCAGCCCCAGCATTTT. It translates to CASGTVNQPQHF.

V usage is TRBV20-1 and J usage is TRBJ1-1, with TRBD1 identical over 7 bases. Germline assignment: CDR1 DFQATT and CDR2 SNEGSKA (reference sequence). The CDR3 sequence is 13 residues long. Trimming at V came to 5 bases and at J to 5 bases, leaving 8 bases not matched to a gene. CDR3 in amino acids: CSARQGLGTEAFF. The CDR3 DNA reads TGCAGTGCTCGACAGGGTTTGGGGACTGAAGCTTTCTTT.

The chain uses TRBV12-3 or TRBV12-4 and TRBJ1-1, with D uncertain. Between the trimmed V and J ends, which lost 8 bases and 7 bases, there was a span of 14 bases. The CDR3 contains 12 residues. The CDR3 sequence is CASLKDGSEAFF. The CDR3 DNA reads TGTGCCAGCCTAAAGGATGGCAGTGAAGCTTTCTTT.

A few counts support this clonotype. The rearrangement uses TRBV7-9 and TRBJ1-5; D is unresolved. Looked up from germline, CDR1 is SEHNR and CDR2 is FQNEAQ (reference sequence). The CDR3 consists of 13 residues. Trimming pared 5 bases from V and 7 bases from J, leaving 12 bases between. The CDR3 reads CASSGGEYQPQHF. Here the CDR3 DNA reads TGTGCCAGCAGCGGCGGGGAGTACCAGCCCCAGCATTTT.

The V gene is TRBV5-1, the J gene TRBJ1-5; D is unclear. Trimming cost V 2 bases and J 7 bases, with 10 bases left between them. The CDR3 has 13 residues. Per the germline V gene, CDR1 is SGHRS and CDR2 is YFSETQ. CDR3 bases: TGCGCCAGCAGCTTCTGGGGTAGGCAGCCCCAGCATTTT. It translates to CASSFWGRQPQHF.

This clonotype showed up many times. The chain carries TRBV7-9 and TRBJ2-1, with D possibly TRBD2 on 6 matching bases. V lost 3 bases and J lost 9, with 15 bases in between. This CDR3 spans 14 amino acids. Germline V gene lookup returns CDR1 SEHNR and CDR2 FQNEAQ (reference sequence). CDR3 region: CASSLAEGTGEQFF. The CDR3 DNA reads TGTGCCAGCAGCTTGGCGGAGGGGACTGGTGAGCAGTTCTTC.

In this sample, this clonotype turned up a few times. The chain combines TRBV2 with TRBJ1-1; D is uncertain. Germline CDR1 reads SNHLY; CDR2 reads FYNNEI. The CDR3 is made up of 10 amino acids. The V end lost 7 bases, the J end lost 3 bases, and 3 bases lay between the germline ends. The CDR3 DNA reads TGTGCCAGCACTCACACTGAAGCTTTCTTT. It specifies CASTHTEAFF.

This clonotype was detected only a few times. The rearrangement joins TRBV4-1 to TRBJ1-3; TRBD1 aligns across 11 bases. J lost 1 base, V lost 3 bases, and 2 bases had no gene match. This CDR3 contains 16 residues. Germline-derived CDR1 and CDR2 are MGHRA and YSYEKL. The CDR3 DNA reads as TGCGCCAGCAGCCACGGACAGGGGGCGTCTGGAAACACCATATATTTT. Its protein is CASSHGQGASGNTIYF.